Sequencing of this TCR beta chain was carried out in a study of shared clonotypes between healthy human individuals. This CDR3 has 14 amino acids. V dropped 9 bases and J dropped 3; count of bases not matched to a gene: 8. The germline gives CDR1 LNHDA, CDR2 SQIVND (reference sequence). Assay: immunoSEQ multiplex PCR; the TCRdb copy retains only in-frame clones and omits some. The sample contains around 1.1 million clones, approximately 80% of which appear only once. The origin of this receptor is a man between 18 and 35 years old in good health. Some clones in this sample may be carry-over from other donors' samples. The chain combines TRBV19 with TRBJ2-7, with 10 nucleotides matching TRBD2. The sequenced sample consisted of memory CD4+ T cells from PBMCs. Subset noted: CD45RA-negative fraction. CDR3 loop: CARVTGLALYEQYF. In DNA form, the CDR3 reads TGTGCCAGGGTTACGGGACTAGCGCTCTACGAGCAGTACTTC.